This passage covers 9 T cell receptor beta chains from one sample sequenced in a study of cytomegalovirus exposure and HLA in healthy donors. 13 Jbeta primers and 60 Vbeta primers were used for the PCR. Produced via immunoSEQ multiplex PCR; TCRdb's table is partial and in-frame only. The profile shows nearly 200,000 clones, approximately 85% of them singletons. Specimen: PBMCs. The receptors stem from a woman between 50 and 59 years old in good health and CMV-seropositive.

This clone was picked up one time. The CDR3 sequence is CSVEGTSGDTDTQYF. The CDR3 DNA reads as TGCAGCGTTGAAGGGACTAGCGGGGATACAGATACGCAGTATTTT. The chain combines TRBV29-1 with TRBJ2-3, with 12 nucleotides matching TRBD2. Trimming took 1 base from V and 3 from J; bases not matched to a gene: 2. The CDR3 runs to 15 residues. The V gene's germline CDR1 is SQVTM and CDR2 ANQGSEA.

The rearrangement joins TRBV28 to TRBJ1-5, with unresolved D. CDR3 length: 13 residues. Per the germline V gene, CDR1 is MDHEN and CDR2 is SYDVKM. V was trimmed by 3 bases and J by 4 bases, leaving 7 bases between them. CDR3 DNA: TGTGCCAGCAGTTTTGCAGTTAATCAGCCCCAGCATTTT. Residues: CASSFAVNQPQHF.

This sequence joins TRBV6-6 and TRBJ1-5; TRBD1 aligns across 7 bases. The CDR3 contains 14 residues. Germline V gives CDR1 MNHNY, CDR2 SVGAGI (reference sequence). The J segment lost 7 bases and the V segment lost 6 bases, leaving 9 bases of the junction unmatched. This CDR3 is CASSKGQSVQPQHF. Written as DNA, the CDR3 is TGTGCCAGCAGCAAGGGACAGAGCGTACAGCCCCAGCATTTT.

The gene calls are TRBV6-5 and TRBJ1-5; a weak D match, TRBD1 (6 bases). Trimming stripped 6 bases from V and 6 bases from J, with 18 bases between. The length of the CDR3 is 15 residues. Germline loops: CDR1 MNHEY, CDR2 SVGAGI. This CDR3 reads CASSPRQALSQPQHF. As DNA, the CDR3 is TGTGCCAGCAGCCCCCGACAGGCCCTGAGTCAGCCCCAGCATTTT.

The V and J genes are TRBV7-2 and TRBJ2-7; the match to TRBD1 covers 7 bases. The CDR3 extends over 16 amino acids. Looked up from germline, CDR1 is SGHTA and CDR2 is FQGNSA. V lost 3 bases, J lost 0 bases, and 8 bases stayed unmatched. The CDR3 reads CASSFRTGTSSYEQYF. CDR3 bases: TGTGCCAGCAGCTTCCGGACAGGAACCTCCTCCTACGAGCAGTACTTC.

The chain employs TRBV5-1 and TRBJ2-7; TRBD1 agrees at 8 bases. CDR3 length: 14 residues. After removal of 1 base from V and 6 bases from J, the junction contained 6 bases not matched to a gene. The germline V gene encodes CDR1 SGHRS and CDR2 YFSETQ. The DNA for the CDR3 is TGCGCCAGCAGCTTGCTCGGACAGGGAGGCGAGCAGTACTTC. Its translation: CASSLLGQGGEQYF.

The chain combines TRBV28 with TRBJ2-7, with 7 positions matching TRBD2. V gave up 3 bases and J gave up 5 bases; unmatched junction bases: 10. This CDR3 has 15 amino acids. Looked up from germline, CDR1 is MDHEN and CDR2 is SYDVKM. The CDR3 DNA is TGTGCCAGCAGTTTTAAGTTCGGCGGGAGCGACGAGCAGTACTTC. Translating gives CASSFKFGGSDEQYF.

Comments on this clone: One junction end disagrees with the germline gene, perhaps due to a read error. J is TRBJ2-5 and V is TRBV5-1, with a weak D call TRBD2 (5 bases). Per germline, CDR1 SGHRS and CDR2 YFSETQ. This CDR3 comprises 12 residues. The CDR3 region has the DNA TGCGCCAGCAGCTTGGAGGGAGAGGCCCAGTACTTC. This encodes CASSLEGEAQYF.

This clone was detected a few times. The chain has TRBV6-5 and TRBJ1-4; 10 nucleotides align to TRBD1. Germline V gene sequence: CDR1 MNHEY, CDR2 SVGAGI. The CDR3 is 15 amino acids. J gave up 7 bases and V 4 bases, and 6 bases lay outside the gene matches. CDR3 residues: CASSSLGQGSEKLFF. CDR3 nucleotides: TGTGCCAGCAGTTCCTTGGGACAGGGGAGTGAAAAACTGTTTTTT.